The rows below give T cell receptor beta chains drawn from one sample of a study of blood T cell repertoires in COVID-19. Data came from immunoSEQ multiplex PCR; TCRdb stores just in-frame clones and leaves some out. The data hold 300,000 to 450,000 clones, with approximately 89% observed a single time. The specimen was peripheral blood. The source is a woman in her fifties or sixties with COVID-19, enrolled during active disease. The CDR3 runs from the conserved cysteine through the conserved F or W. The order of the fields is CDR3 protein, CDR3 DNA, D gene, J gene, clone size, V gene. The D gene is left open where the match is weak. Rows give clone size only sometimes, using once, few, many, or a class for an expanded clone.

CDR3: CASSQTGKYEAFF
DNA: TGCGCCAGCAGCCAGACAGGGAAGTATGAAGCTTTCTTT
D: TRBD1
J: TRBJ1-1
size: -
V: TRBV5-1

CDR3: CASSLPGGTEAFF
DNA: TGTGCCAGCAGCTTACCAGGGGGGACTGAAGCTTTCTTT
D: TRBD1
J: TRBJ1-1
size: -
V: TRBV7-2

CDR3: CASSPNGVLSSGNTIYF
DNA: TGTGCCAGCAGCCCGAACGGGGTCCTTAGCTCTGGAAACACCATATATTTT
D: -
J: TRBJ1-3
size: -
V: TRBV7-2

CDR3: CASSLQGGSGNTIYF
DNA: TGTGCCAGCTCACTACAGGGGGGCTCTGGAAACACCATATATTTT
D: TRBD1
J: TRBJ1-3
size: -
V: TRBV18

CDR3: CASMRDRAGGYTF
DNA: TGTGCCAGCATGAGGGACAGGGCCGGAGGCTACACCTTC
D: TRBD1
J: TRBJ1-2
size: -
V: TRBV6-5

CDR3: CSASSAGGNYGYTF
DNA: TGCAGTGCTAGTTCGGCAGGGGGCAACTATGGCTACACCTTC
D: TRBD1
J: TRBJ1-2
size: -
V: TRBV20-1

CDR3: CASSQNQAGLSTDTQYF
DNA: TGTGCCAGCAGCCAGAATCAAGCGGGACTCAGCACAGATACGCAGTATTTT
D: TRBD2
J: TRBJ2-3
size: -
V: TRBV13

CDR3: CASSRQGGVAGELFF
DNA: TGTGCCAGTAGTCGGCAGGGAGGGGTTGCCGGGGAGCTGTTTTTT
D: TRBD2
J: TRBJ2-2
size: -
V: TRBV19

CDR3: CASSYRLADYNEQFF
DNA: TGTGCCAGCAGCTACAGACTAGCGGATTACAATGAGCAGTTCTTC
D: TRBD2
J: TRBJ2-1
size: -
V: TRBV9

CDR3: CASSYTTATNEKLFF
DNA: TGTGCCAGCAGTTACACGACTGCAACTAATGAAAAACTGTTTTTT
D: -
J: TRBJ1-4
size: -
V: TRBV6-5

CDR3: CASSLARTSGASTDTQYF
DNA: TGTGCCAGCAGCTTGGCTCGGACTAGCGGGGCGAGCACAGATACGCAGTATTTT
D: TRBD2
J: TRBJ2-3
size: -
V: TRBV5-8

CDR3: CASRKVPGPGGEQFF
DNA: TGTGCCAGCAGGAAGGTACCCGGTCCAGGAGGTGAGCAGTTCTTC
D: -
J: TRBJ2-1
size: -
V: TRBV28

CDR3: CASSYRGLDAGELFF
DNA: TGTGCCAGCAGTTACAGGGGCCTCGACGCCGGGGAGCTGTTTTTT
D: -
J: TRBJ2-2
size: few
V: TRBV6-5

CDR3: CASSGPGIRSEAFF
DNA: TGTGCCAGCAGCGGCCCCGGGATCCGTAGTGAAGCTTTCTTT
D: -
J: TRBJ1-1
size: -
V: TRBV9

CDR3: CASSFTTGSMGYTF
DNA: TGTGCCAGCAGCTTCACGACAGGGTCGATGGGCTACACCTTC
D: TRBD1
J: TRBJ1-2
size: -
V: TRBV7-9

CDR3: CAISESTGSDREQYF
DNA: TGTGCCATCAGTGAATCGACAGGTTCAGACCGCGAGCAGTACTTC
D: -
J: TRBJ2-7
size: -
V: TRBV10-3

CDR3: CASSLGLTFSYNEQFF
DNA: TGTGCCAGCAGCCTGGGACTTACATTCTCCTACAATGAGCAGTTCTTC
D: -
J: TRBJ2-1
size: -
V: TRBV5-8

CDR3: CASSLRQEDTQYF
DNA: TGTGCCAGCAGCTTACGACAGGAGGATACGCAGTATTTT
D: -
J: TRBJ2-3
size: -
V: TRBV7-9

CDR3: CATSRETGTGAGNTIYF
DNA: TGTGCCACCAGCAGAGAAACGGGGACAGGGGCTGGAAACACCATATATTTT
D: TRBD1
J: TRBJ1-3
size: -
V: TRBV15

CDR3: CASGQESLEKLFF
DNA: TGTGCCAGCGGGCAAGAATCTCTTGAAAAACTGTTTTTT
D: -
J: TRBJ1-4
size: -
V: TRBV2

CDR3: CASSQRTGGGNTGELFF
DNA: TGCGCCAGCAGCCAACGGACAGGAGGGGGGAACACCGGGGAGCTGTTTTTT
D: -
J: TRBJ2-2
size: -
V: TRBV4-1

CDR3: CAASSFGGFSGNTIYF
DNA: TGTGCCGCCAGCAGTTTCGGCGGATTCTCTGGAAACACCATATATTTT
D: -
J: TRBJ1-3
size: -
V: TRBV28

CDR3: CASSDRGGNQPQHF
DNA: TGTGCCAGTTCGGACAGGGGCGGCAATCAGCCCCAGCATTTT
D: TRBD1
J: TRBJ1-5
size: -
V: TRBV19

CDR3: CVTSRDSGAAAYNEQFF
DNA: TGTGTCACCAGCAGAGATAGTGGGGCGGCTGCCTACAATGAGCAGTTCTTC
D: -
J: TRBJ2-1
size: once
V: TRBV15

CDR3: CASSLADRVLNTIYF
DNA: TGTGCCAGCAGTTTAGCCGACAGGGTTTTAAACACCATATATTTT
D: TRBD1
J: TRBJ1-3
size: -
V: TRBV28

CDR3: CAWSVGGSITYEQYF
DNA: TGTGCCTGGAGTGTAGGCGGGAGTATAACCTACGAGCAGTACTTC
D: TRBD2
J: TRBJ2-7
size: -
V: TRBV30

CDR3: CASSQVRGNTIYF
DNA: TGTGCCAGCAGCCAAGTACGGGGAAACACCATATATTTT
D: -
J: TRBJ1-3
size: -
V: TRBV3-1/TRBV3-2

CDR3: CASSWDRDTQYF
DNA: TGTGCCAGCAGCTGGGACAGAGATACGCAGTATTTT
D: TRBD1
J: TRBJ2-3
size: -
V: TRBV11-2

CDR3: CASSVDLAGGAKNIQYF
DNA: TGTGCCAGCAGCGTTGACCTAGCGGGGGGAGCCAAAAACATTCAGTACTTC
D: TRBD2
J: TRBJ2-4
size: -
V: TRBV9

CDR3: CASSLGDRGGRQYF
DNA: TGTGCCAGCAGCTTAGGCGATCGCGGGGGGAGGCAGTACTTC
D: TRBD2
J: TRBJ2-7
size: -
V: TRBV13

CDR3: CASSVLQGANEKLFF
DNA: TGTGCCAGCAGCGTGCTACAGGGGGCTAATGAAAAACTGTTTTTT
D: TRBD1
J: TRBJ1-4
size: once
V: TRBV9

CDR3: CASSFERLVNEQFF
DNA: TGCGCCAGCAGCTTTGAGCGGCTCGTCAATGAGCAGTTCTTC
D: -
J: TRBJ2-1
size: -
V: TRBV5-1

CDR3: CASRPRDYGYTF
DNA: TGTGCCAGCAGGCCTCGGGACTATGGCTACACCTTC
D: -
J: TRBJ1-2
size: -
V: TRBV6-5

CDR3: CASSGDRGRASPQPQHF
DNA: TGTGCCAGCAGTGGGGACAGAGGCAGGGCATCACCACAGCCCCAGCATTTT
D: TRBD1
J: TRBJ1-5
size: -
V: TRBV6-1

CDR3: CSVVPGSEAFF
DNA: TGCAGCGTTGTGCCCGGGAGTGAAGCTTTCTTT
D: -
J: TRBJ1-1
size: -
V: TRBV29-1